This entry concerns a single T cell receptor (beta chain). Enrolled through a virtual design, the participants were between roughly 18 and 90 years of age and came from about two dozen US areas. Cohort allocation depended upon clinical history that participants reported. Germline V gene sequence: CDR1 LGHNA, CDR2 YNFKEQ. This CDR3 spans 21 amino acids. V was shortened by 4 bases and J by 0 bases, with 25 bases between the two germline ends. This sample stems from a study of blood T cell repertoires in COVID-19. The overall study: COVID-19 samples collected from the United States, Italy and Spain covered acute and convalescent phases. PBMCs, B-cell-depleted T cells, or T cells provided the cDNA or gDNA that made up the material.

Data came from immunoSEQ multiplex PCR; TCRdb stores just in-frame clones and leaves some out. The table has roughly 250,000 clones, about 88% seen once. V gene TRBV4-2 combines with J gene TRBJ2-6, with D possibly TRBD2 on 7 matching bases. The specimen sequenced was PBMCs or T cells enriched from blood (not recorded which). This receptor was identified in a woman aged 50 to 65 who had recovered from COVID-19. The CDR3 here is CASSPRGGPSRESSGANVLTF. The CDR3 coding sequence is TGTGCCAGCAGCCCAAGGGGGGGACCGTCTCGTGAAAGCTCTGGGGCCAACGTCCTGACTTTC.